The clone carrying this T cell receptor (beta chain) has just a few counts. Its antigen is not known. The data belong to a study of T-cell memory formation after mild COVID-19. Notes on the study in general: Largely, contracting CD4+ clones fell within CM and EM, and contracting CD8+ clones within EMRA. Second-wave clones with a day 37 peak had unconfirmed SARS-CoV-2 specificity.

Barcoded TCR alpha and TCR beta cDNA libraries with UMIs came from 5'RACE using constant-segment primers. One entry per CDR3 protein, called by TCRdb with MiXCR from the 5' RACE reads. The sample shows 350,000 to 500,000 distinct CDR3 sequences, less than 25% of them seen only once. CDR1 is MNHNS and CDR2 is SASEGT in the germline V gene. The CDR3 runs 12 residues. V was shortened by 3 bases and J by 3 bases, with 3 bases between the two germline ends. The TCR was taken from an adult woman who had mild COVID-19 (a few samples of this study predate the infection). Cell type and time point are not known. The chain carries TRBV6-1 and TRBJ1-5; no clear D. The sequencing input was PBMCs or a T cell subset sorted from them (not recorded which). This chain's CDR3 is CASSEINQPQHF. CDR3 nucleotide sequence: TGTGCCAGCAGTGAGATCAATCAGCCCCAGCATTTT.